This T cell receptor beta chain came from a study of cytomegalovirus exposure and HLA in healthy donors. On the study more broadly: The roughly 100 million unique TCR beta sequences, from 150 million to 200 million T cells, were found by an earlier analysis. Overall study results and limits: The study put under 200 TCR beta chains on its list as cytomegalovirus-associated. No immune exposure information besides CMV serostatus was available.

Donors in the study were healthy people who gave bone marrow. The CDR3 extends over 15 amino acids. The germline V gene has CDR1 LGHNA and CDR2 YSLEER. The junction had 6 bases not matched to a gene; V was cut back by 3 bases and J by 4 bases. The PCR employed 60 Vbeta primers together with 13 Jbeta primers. Repertoires were generated with immunoSEQ multiplex PCR, while TCRdb's copy carries only in-frame clones and drops some. The sample carries 150,000 or so clones, about 80% recorded once. Notes on this clone: As yet, its antigen is unknown.

This TCR derives from a woman aged 45-65 years in good health and CMV-seropositive. The sample taken for sequencing was PBMCs. The gene calls are TRBV4-3 and TRBJ1-1; 9 bases line up with TRBD1. The chain's CDR3 is CASSHPTGGSTEAFF. The CDR3 region has the DNA TGCGCCAGCAGCCACCCGACAGGGGGTAGCACTGAAGCTTTCTTT.